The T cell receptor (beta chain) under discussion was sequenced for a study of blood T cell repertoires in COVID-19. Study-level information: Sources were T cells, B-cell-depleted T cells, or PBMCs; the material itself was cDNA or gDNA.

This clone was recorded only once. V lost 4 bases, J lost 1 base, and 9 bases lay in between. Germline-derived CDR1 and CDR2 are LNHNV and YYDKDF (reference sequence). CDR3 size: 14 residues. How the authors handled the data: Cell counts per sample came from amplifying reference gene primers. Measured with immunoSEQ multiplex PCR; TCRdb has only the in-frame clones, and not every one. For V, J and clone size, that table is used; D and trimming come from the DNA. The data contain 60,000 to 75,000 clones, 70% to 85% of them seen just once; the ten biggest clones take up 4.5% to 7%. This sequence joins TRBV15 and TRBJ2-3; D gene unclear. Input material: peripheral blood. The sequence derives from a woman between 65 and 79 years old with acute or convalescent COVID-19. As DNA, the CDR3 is TGTGCCACCAGCATGCTAGAAGGCACAGATACGCAGTATTTT. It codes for CATSMLEGTDTQYF.